This note documents a single T cell receptor (beta chain) sequence. The antigen remains unidentified. The data originate from a study of regulatory T cells in long-lasting Graves disease. Germline assignment: CDR1 DFQATT and CDR2 SNEGSKA (reference sequence). V was shortened by 6 bases and J by 5 bases, with 22 bases between the two germline ends. The CDR3 covers 15 residues. As to time point: persistent/refractory GD, antithyroid drugs over 5 years with positive TRAb. PBMC-extracted RNA yielded the TCR library. Graves' disease diagnoses used American Thyroid Association guidelines. Patients were enrolled at an endocrinology department in Xi'an, China. Assembly of TCR beta libraries relied on iRepertoire HTBI primers together with Arm-PCR of CDR3 regions. How the authors handled the data: About 60 TRBV and roughly 15 TRBJ segments were identified across samples. MiXCR was run by TCRdb on the multiplex PCR reads, yielding one entry per CDR3 protein. TCRdb's processing, not the study's, gives the V and J calls here. Among about half a million distinct CDR3 sequences listed, 22% were seen once.

General study findings and limits: Less diverse TCR repertoires were seen in persistent Graves' patients than in newly diagnosed ones.

This material consisted of peripheral blood mononuclear cells (PBMCs), taken when the disease was refractory, from a patient treated with antithyroid drugs. The chain carries TRBV20-1 and TRBJ1-1; possibly TRBD1 for D (5 bases). The sequence came from a female donor with Graves disease. Here the CDR3 DNA reads TGCAGTGCGACTCGAGGGGTACTGAGGAAAACTGAAGCTTTCTTT. As protein: CSATRGVLRKTEAFF.